Presented here are 4 T cell receptor beta chains from one specimen sequenced in a study of cytomegalovirus exposure and HLA in healthy donors. The repertoire was sequenced with immunoSEQ multiplex PCR; TCRdb's copy has only in-frame clones and lacks some. Counted here are 140,000 or so clones, 80% to 90% occurring once; the ten biggest clones make up 8% to 9.5%. Sequencing used PBMCs. These receptors were taken from a woman in her late teens or twenties in good health and CMV-seropositive.

For the CDR3, the DNA is TGTGCCAGCAGTTCGTGGAACACTGAAGCTTTCTTT. Translation: CASSSWNTEAFF. V usage is TRBV28 and J usage is TRBJ1-1; D is undetermined. V lost 4 bases, J lost 1 base, and 4 bases lay in between. The CDR3 has 12 amino acids. Germline CDR1 and CDR2: MDHEN and SYDVKM.

The genes are TRBV5-1 and TRBJ2-1; D is uncertain. Looked up from germline, CDR1 is SGHRS and CDR2 is YFSETQ. This CDR3 region has 11 residues. V lost 0 bases, J lost 9 bases, and 4 bases lay in between. The CDR3 sequence is CASSLGPEQFF. CDR3 DNA: TGCGCCAGCAGCTTGGGGCCTGAGCAGTTCTTC.

In its sample, this clone was seen once. The rearrangement links TRBV13 to TRBJ2-7; no clear D. The CDR3 consists of 12 residues. V lost 5 bases and J 6 bases, leaving 11 bases between the germline ends. Germline V CDR1 and CDR2: PRHDT, FYEKMQ (reference sequence). The CDR3 region is CASSLPLSEQYF. The CDR3 DNA sequence: TGTGCCAGCAGCCTACCCCTTTCCGAGCAGTACTTC.

CDR3 coding DNA: TGTGCCAGCAGCGACAGGGACCGGAACACTGAAGCTTTCTTT. Translated, it gives CASSDRDRNTEAFF. The genes are TRBV6-6 and TRBJ1-1, with TRBD1 matching over 7 bases. The CDR3 loop spans 14 amino acids. V dropped 6 bases and J dropped 1; count of bases not matched to a gene: 5. Germline V gene data show CDR1 as MNHNY and CDR2 as SVGAGI (reference sequence).